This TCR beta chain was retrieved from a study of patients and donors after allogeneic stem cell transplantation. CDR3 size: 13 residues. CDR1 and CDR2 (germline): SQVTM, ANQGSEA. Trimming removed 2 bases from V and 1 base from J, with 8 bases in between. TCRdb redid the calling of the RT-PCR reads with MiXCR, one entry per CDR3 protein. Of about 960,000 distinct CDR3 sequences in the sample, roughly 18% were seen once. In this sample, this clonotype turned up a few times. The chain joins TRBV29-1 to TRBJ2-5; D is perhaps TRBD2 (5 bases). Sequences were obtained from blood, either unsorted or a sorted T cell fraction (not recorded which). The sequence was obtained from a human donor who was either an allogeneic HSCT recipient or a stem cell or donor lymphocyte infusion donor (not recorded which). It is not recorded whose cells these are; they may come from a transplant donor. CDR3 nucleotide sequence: TGCAGCGTTGAAAGAGGGTCCCAAGAGACCCAGTACTTC. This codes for CSVERGSQETQYF.